This T cell receptor beta chain is from a study of blood T cell repertoires in COVID-19. Across the study: The origin of the acute and convalescent COVID-19 samples was the United States, Italy and Spain.

The data were produced by immunoSEQ multiplex PCR, yet TCRdb's version contains in-frame clones alone and is incomplete. The data contain about 110,000 clones, 69% of them seen just once; the ten biggest clones take up roughly 6%. The CDR3 totals 15 residues. The germline gives CDR1 MNHEY, CDR2 SVGEGT. The V gene lost 5 bases and the J gene lost 2 bases, with 13 bases spanning the gap. The sequenced sample consisted of peripheral blood. This rearrangement joins TRBV6-2 or TRBV6-3 to TRBJ2-4, with D uncertain. The receptor comes from a man at least 80 years old with acute or convalescent COVID-19. The DNA for the CDR3 is TGTGCCAGCAGTCCCCAGAGAGGAACCAAAAACATTCAGTACTTC. The encoded protein is CASSPQRGTKNIQYF.